This passage covers 21 T cell receptor beta chains from one sample sequenced in a study of radiotherapy plus CTLA-4 blockade in lung cancer (dated by TCRdb to 2016 to 2019). The protocol used for the library was the immunoSEQ multiplex PCR assay. Sourced from immuneACCESS, this table was stored by TCRdb with only in-frame sequences that have V and J called. A share of the clones is absent; for the studies checked, an unresolved V gene accounts for under half, and the remainder has no known explanation. This sample comprises more than 80,000 clones, over 75% of them detected only once. Of the sample, roughly 2.5% is held by the ten largest clones. Sample: peripheral blood, taken from a patient treated with radiotherapy plus ipilimumab. Receptors were obtained from a human donor with non-small cell lung cancer that progressed on radiotherapy plus ipilimumab. Some clones in this sample may be carry-over from other donors' samples.

The chain recombines TRBV11-3 with TRBJ1-1, with 11 bases matching TRBD1. The V gene end was trimmed by 5 bases and the J gene end by 7 bases; junction bases not matched to a gene: 9. Looked up from germline, CDR1 is SGHNT and CDR2 is YENEEA. The CDR3 has 15 amino acids. The CDR3 DNA reads as TGTGCCAGCAGCCAGGGACAGGGGGGAGAGGATGAAGCTTTCTTT. It yields the protein CASSQGQGGEDEAFF.

V usage is TRBV19 and J usage is TRBJ1-2; a possible D gene is TRBD1 (6 bases). Germline values: CDR1 LNHDA, CDR2 SQIVND (reference sequence). The V end was cut by 3 bases, the J end by 4 bases, with 21 bases between. CDR3 length: 17 residues. CDR3 sequence: CASSISGGASKAYGYTF. The CDR3 DNA reads as TGTGCCAGTAGTATTAGCGGGGGGGCTTCTAAAGCCTATGGCTACACCTTC.

This clone has more than one count but fewer than ten. The gene calls are TRBV5-1 and TRBJ1-3; D might be TRBD1 (5 bases). The V and J ends lost 4 bases and 2 bases respectively, with 19 bases between them. Germline CDR1 reads SGHRS; CDR2 reads YFSETQ. There are 17 residues in the CDR3. The CDR3 coding sequence is TGCGCCAGCAGCCCCCAACCCGAAGGGGCGGCTGGAAACACCATATATTTT. It specifies CASSPQPEGAAGNTIYF. Combining the CDR3 with reference TRBV5-1 and TRBJ1-3 gives the whole variable domain KAGVTQTPRYLIKTRGQQVTLSCSPISGHRSVSWYQQTPGQGLQFLFEYFSETQRNKGNFPGRFSGRQFSNSRSEMNVSTLELGDSALYLCASSPQPEGAAGNTIYFGEGSWLTVV.

V usage is TRBV7-9 and J usage is TRBJ1-1; D unclear. The CDR3 totals 14 residues. Germline CDR1 SEHNR, CDR2 FQNEAQ (reference sequence). Trimming removed 5 bases from V and 4 bases from J, with 14 bases in between. In DNA form, the CDR3 reads TGTGCCAGCAGCCGGGCGGGCGACGGCACTGAAGCTTTCTTT. It is translated as CASSRAGDGTEAFF.

The chain uses TRBV11-2 and TRBJ2-1; TRBD1 or TRBD2 may be the D gene (5 bases each). Per germline, CDR1 SGHAT and CDR2 FQNNGV. Trimming removed 5 bases from V and 4 bases from J, with 18 bases in between. This CDR3 spans 16 amino acids. CDR3 coding DNA: TGTGCCAGCAGCCCCCTCGTCGGGGACCCTTACAATGAGCAGTTCTTC. Its translation: CASSPLVGDPYNEQFF. Filled out from reference TRBV11-2 and TRBJ2-1, the complete variable domain reads EAGVAQSPRYKIIEKRQSVAFWCNPISGHATLYWYQQILGQGPKLLIQFQNNGVVDDSQLPKDRFSAERLKGVDSTLKIQPAKLEDSAVYLCASSPLVGDPYNEQFFGPGTRLTVL.

Points on this clone: Other DNA sequences in this specimen translate into the identical CDR3. The genes are TRBV18 and TRBJ2-6; 8 bases align to TRBD1. V was clipped by 6 bases and J by 4 bases; unmatched bases: 8. In germline, CDR1 is KGHSH, CDR2 LQKENI. The length of the CDR3 is 16 residues. This CDR3 reads CASSPGQGSGANVLTF. CDR3 in DNA: TGTGCCAGCTCCCCCGGACAGGGCTCAGGGGCCAACGTCCTGACTTTC.

The CDR3 is CASNMGRNNEKLFF. The CDR3 region has the DNA TGTGCCAGCAATATGGGACGGAATAATGAAAAACTGTTTTTT. The rearrangement joins TRBV6-5 to TRBJ1-4; the D gene is possibly TRBD1 (5 bases). Trimming pared 7 bases from V and 4 bases from J, leaving 13 bases between. The CDR3 totals 14 residues. Germline V gives CDR1 MNHEY, CDR2 SVGAGI.

The chain couples TRBV6-5 to TRBJ2-5; tentatively, D is TRBD1 or TRBD2 (5 bases each). The CDR3 length is 13 residues. From germline, CDR1 is MNHEY and CDR2 SVGAGI. Trimming pared 6 bases from V and 5 bases from J, leaving 13 bases between. CDR3 sequence: CASSPPGTETQYF. In nucleotides, the CDR3 is TGTGCCAGCAGCCCCCCAGGGACGGAGACCCAGTACTTC.

In regard to this clone: A read error may account for a junction end that differs from germline. Other DNA sequences in this specimen translate into the identical CDR3. This chain links TRBV5-1 with TRBJ1-2; 7 bases are shared with TRBD1. Germline values: CDR1 SGHRS, CDR2 YFSETQ. This CDR3 is 17 amino acids long. CDR3 sequence reads: CASSLDPPTGLSYGYTF. In nucleotides, the CDR3 is TGCGCCAGCAGTTTGGACCCTCCGACAGGGCTCAGCTATGGCTACACCTTC.

The rearrangement uses TRBV5-4 and TRBJ2-7; tentatively, D is TRBD1 or TRBD2 (7 bases each). The CDR3 runs 16 residues. The V gene lost 2 bases and the J gene lost 1 base, with 16 bases spanning the gap. Germline lookup yields CDR1 SGHNT and CDR2 YYREEE (reference sequence). The CDR3 here is CASSFKGGGQSYEQYF. Written as DNA, the CDR3 is TGTGCCAGCAGCTTCAAGGGAGGGGGACAGTCCTACGAGCAGTACTTC.

This clone is a singleton in its sample. The chain couples TRBV15 to TRBJ1-6, with D tentatively TRBD1 (5 bases). The CDR3 totals 16 residues. V dropped 0 bases and J dropped 3 bases, with 9 bases sitting between them. Germline assignment: CDR1 LNHNV and CDR2 YYDKDF (reference sequence). For the CDR3, the DNA is TGTGCCACCAGCAGAGATGGGGGGATCTATAATTCACCCCTCCACTTT. Its translation is CATSRDGGIYNSPLHF.

The rearrangement uses TRBV12-5 and TRBJ2-5; 8 nucleotides align to TRBD1. The J segment lost 4 bases and the V segment lost 3 bases, leaving 10 bases of the junction unmatched. Germline V CDR1 and CDR2: LGHNT, FRNRAP. There are 16 residues in the CDR3. The DNA for the CDR3 is TGTGCTAGTGGTTTACAAGAGACAGGGGTAGGAGAGACCCAGTACTTC. This sequence encodes CASGLQETGVGETQYF.

The table lists this clone with a count of one. The gene calls are TRBV5-1 and TRBJ1-4; no definite D call. V lost 4 bases, J lost 7 bases, and 17 bases lay in between. This CDR3 is 15 amino acids long. Germline V lookup: CDR1 SGHRS, CDR2 YFSETQ. This chain's CDR3 is CASSQTGLGSEKLFF. The CDR3 bases are TGCGCCAGCAGCCAGACCGGGCTCGGGAGTGAAAAACTGTTTTTT. The full variable domain, rest sourced from reference TRBV5-1 and TRBJ1-4, is KAGVTQTPRYLIKTRGQQVTLSCSPISGHRSVSWYQQTPGQGLQFLFEYFSETQRNKGNFPGRFSGRQFSNSRSEMNVSTLELGDSALYLCASSQTGLGSEKLFFGSGTQLSVL.

V usage is TRBV10-1 and J usage is TRBJ1-5; a possible D gene is TRBD1 (5 bases). The CDR3 consists of 14 residues. V was clipped by 3 bases and J by 4 bases, with 10 bases between them. Germline V lookup: CDR1 WNHNN, CDR2 SYGVQD (reference sequence). CDR3 bases: TGCGCCAGCAGTGAATCAGGGTATAATCAGCCCCAGCATTTT. Translation: CASSESGYNQPQHF.

The table lists this clone with a count of one. The V and J genes are TRBV4-2 and TRBJ2-1, with TRBD1 as a possible D gene (6 bases). The V end lost 1 base, the J end lost 4 bases, and 14 bases lay between the germline ends. The CDR3 totals 16 residues. CDR1 LGHNA and CDR2 YNFKEQ come from the germline V gene. CDR3 sequence (DNA): TGTGCCAGCAGCCAAGCTCCAGGGGCTAGATACAATGAGCAGTTCTTC. Translation gives CASSQAPGARYNEQFF.

This clone was picked up a small number of times. Other DNA sequences within the sample encode an identical CDR3. V and J are TRBV6-5 and TRBJ1-3; no definite D call. The CDR3 extends over 13 amino acids. Between the trimmed V and J ends, which lost 6 bases and 4 bases, there was a span of 10 bases. Germline CDR1 MNHEY, CDR2 SVGAGI. In nucleotides, the CDR3 is TGTGCCAGCAGCAGGACGGCGGGAAACACCATATATTTT. Encoded protein: CASSRTAGNTIYF.

J is TRBJ2-5 and V is TRBV10-3, with 8 bases fitting TRBD2. The CDR3 loop spans 19 amino acids. V shed 0 bases and J 2 bases; nucleotides not matched to a gene: 14. Per germline, CDR1 ENHRY and CDR2 SYGVKD. DNA for the CDR3: TGTGCCATCAGTGAGTCAGAACGCCCTATTAGCGGGGCTCAAGAGACCCAGTACTTC. Its translation is CAISESERPISGAQETQYF.

The chain links TRBV15 to TRBJ1-2; possible D gene TRBD1, 5 bases. CDR3 size: 14 residues. Looked up from germline, CDR1 is LNHNV and CDR2 is YYDKDF (reference sequence). V lost 2 bases, J lost 4 bases, and 11 bases lay in between. The CDR3 coding sequence is TGTGCCACCAGCAGACAGGGATCCGGCTATGGCTACACCTTC. Translated: CATSRQGSGYGYTF.

The chain uses TRBV6-5 and TRBJ1-2, with 7 bases lining up with TRBD1. V lost 2 bases and J lost 3; bases outside the gene matches: 3. The germline gives CDR1 MNHEY, CDR2 SVGAGI. The CDR3 is made up of 14 amino acids. The CDR3 sequence: CASSYQTGYYGYTF. CDR3 in DNA: TGTGCCAGCAGTTACCAGACAGGGTACTATGGCTACACCTTC.

This clone was picked up one time. The chain recombines TRBV2 with TRBJ2-1; TRBD1 might be the D (6 bases). Per germline, CDR1 SNHLY and CDR2 FYNNEI. The CDR3 is 12 amino acids. The ends were cut back, 8 bases at V and 12 bases at J, with 17 bases in the middle. CDR3 region: CASSGTLFWQFF. For the CDR3, the DNA is TGTGCCAGCTCCGGGACATTGTTTTGGCAGTTCTTC.

The chain links TRBV30 to TRBJ1-1; perhaps TRBD1 as D (5 bases). This CDR3 is built from 14 residues. The V and J ends lost 0 bases and 10 bases respectively, with 18 bases between them. Germline V lookup: CDR1 GTSNPN, CDR2 SVGIG (reference sequence). CDR3 region: CAWSVRGGTFRAFF. CDR3 sequence (DNA): TGTGCCTGGAGTGTACGGGGGGGTACTTTCCGAGCTTTCTTT.